This T cell receptor (beta chain) was recorded in a study of blood T cell repertoires in COVID-19. Overall study context: Spain, Italy and the United States supplied samples that represented acute and convalescent COVID-19. Sources were T cells, B-cell-depleted T cells, or PBMCs; the material itself was cDNA or gDNA.

With 2 bases clipped from V and 2 bases from J, the junction kept 9 bases outside the gene matches. This CDR3 has 15 residues. The germline V gene has CDR1 GTSNPN and CDR2 SVGIG (reference sequence). In the original analysis: Cell counts per sample came from amplifying reference gene primers. Sequencing was performed with immunoSEQ multiplex PCR; in TCRdb, only in-frame clones are kept and a portion is missing. V, J and clone size were drawn from that table, and D and trimming were deduced from the DNA. The sample lists about 39,000 clones; around 85% were seen once. V and J are TRBV30 and TRBJ2-7; the match to TRBD1 covers 7 bases. Sample: peripheral blood. The receptor was derived from a human donor in a cohort sampled during active COVID-19. The CDR3 region has the DNA TGTGCCTGGAGTTTAGGTACAGGGGTGACCTACGAGCAGTACTTC. It specifies CAWSLGTGVTYEQYF. Combining the CDR3 with reference TRBV30 and TRBJ2-7 gives the whole variable domain SQTIHQWPATLVQPVGSPLSLECTVEGTSNPNLYWYRQAAGRGLQLLFYSVGIGQISSEVPQNLSASRPQDRQFILSSKKLLLSDSGFYLCAWSLGTGVTYEQYFGPGTRLTVT.